Each of the 10 T cell receptor beta chains below was sequenced from the same sample in a study of cytomegalovirus exposure and HLA in healthy donors. It was with 60 Vbeta and 13 Jbeta primers that the PCR ran. Method: immunoSEQ multiplex PCR; TCRdb's copy keeps in-frame clones and lacks some. The table shows approximately 160,000 clones, with approximately 71% occurring only once. Source material: PBMCs. These receptors were collected from a woman younger than 35 in good health and CMV-seropositive.

In its sample, this clone was seen once. This CDR3 reads CASSPRDRDEQYF. CDR3 nucleotide sequence: TGTGCCAGCAGCCCCCGGGACAGGGACGAGCAGTACTTC. The V gene is TRBV5-8, the J gene TRBJ2-7; TRBD1 matches at 9 bases. Germline lookup yields CDR1 SGHTS and CDR2 YDEGEE. The length of the CDR3 is 13 residues. The trim removed 4 bases at V and 5 bases at J, leaving 4 bases unmatched.

The J gene is TRBJ2-5, the V gene TRBV6-5, with 7 bases identical to TRBD1. The J call is in doubt because the DNA end fits TRBJ2-7 better. This CDR3 region has 15 residues. Germline CDR1 is MNHEY and CDR2 is SVGAGI. CDR3 nucleotide sequence: TGTGCCAGCAGCCCCTCCTGGACAGGCTCCTACGAGCAGTACTTC. Its translation: CASSPSWTGSYEQYF.

This clone occurred a few times. The chain recombines TRBV18 with TRBJ2-2; perhaps TRBD1 as D (5 bases). With 1 base removed from V and 0 bases from J, the gap between germline ends came to 9 bases. The germline V gene encodes CDR1 KGHSH and CDR2 LQKENI. The CDR3 length is 16 residues. DNA for the CDR3: TGTGCCAGCTCACCACGTATGGGGCCGAACACCGGGGAGCTGTTTTTT. Encoded protein: CASSPRMGPNTGELFF.

The chain is built from TRBV19 and TRBJ1-1; no clear D. Trimming removed 0 bases at V and 5 bases at J, with 19 bases between. The germline V gene encodes CDR1 LNHDA and CDR2 SQIVND (reference sequence). This CDR3 spans 17 amino acids. CDR3 sequence (DNA): TGTGCCAGTAGTATAGATCTGGGTATACCCTCGGAGACTGAAGCTTTCTTT. Translation gives CASSIDLGIPSETEAFF.

V is TRBV5-1 and J is TRBJ2-1, with 10 positions matching TRBD1. V gave up 4 bases and J gave up 7 bases; unmatched junction bases: 8. CDR1 is SGHRS, CDR2 YFSETQ, per germline. This CDR3 contains 15 residues. The CDR3 DNA is TGCGCCAGCAGCGACTTGACAGGGGGCCGTAATGAGCAGTTCTTC. It encodes CASSDLTGGRNEQFF.

The rearrangement joins TRBV5-1 to TRBJ1-2; unclear D gene. This CDR3 comprises 13 residues. Trimming stripped 0 bases from V and 8 bases from J, with 11 bases between. Germline CDR1 reads SGHRS; CDR2 reads YFSETQ. The CDR3 sequence is CASSLVGERGYTF. The CDR3 nucleotides read TGCGCCAGCAGCTTGGTAGGAGAAAGGGGCTACACCTTC.

V gene TRBV4-1 combines with J gene TRBJ2-3; the D gene is possibly TRBD2 (5 bases). V lost 0 bases and J 3 bases, leaving 10 bases between the germline ends. CDR3 length: 15 residues. Per germline, CDR1 MGHRA and CDR2 YSYEKL. CDR3 amino acids: CASSQDPLATDTQYF. In DNA form, the CDR3 reads TGCGCCAGCAGCCAAGATCCGCTAGCTACAGATACGCAGTATTTT.

This chain uses TRBV27 with TRBJ1-2, with 10 bases identical to TRBD1. J was trimmed by 4 bases and V by 2 bases; bases with no gene match: 7. The germline V gene has CDR1 MNHEY and CDR2 SMNVEV (reference sequence). This CDR3 comprises 16 residues. The CDR3 spells CASSLGGTGAIYGYTF. The CDR3 nucleotides are TGTGCCAGCAGTTTAGGCGGGACAGGGGCCATCTATGGCTACACCTTC.

This clone was seen a handful of times. V and J are TRBV6-5 and TRBJ1-1, with D unclear. Germline CDR1 is MNHEY and CDR2 is SVGAGI. The ends were cut back, 0 bases at V and 1 base at J, with 3 bases in the middle. The CDR3 spans 13 residues. The CDR3 nucleotides are TGTGCCAGCAGTTACTCGGCGAACACTGAAGCTTTCTTT. Translating it yields CASSYSANTEAFF.

This clone was counted a few times. The V and J genes are TRBV19 and TRBJ2-1; 10 bases align to TRBD2. The CDR3 loop spans 20 amino acids. The ends lost 6 bases at V and 0 bases at J; junction bases unmatched: 17. In germline, CDR1 is LNHDA, CDR2 SQIVND (reference sequence). CDR3 bases: TGTGCCAGTAGGCTGACCCCCGGGACTAGCGCCGACAGCTCCTACAATGAGCAGTTCTTC. This translates into CASRLTPGTSADSSYNEQFF.